These T cell receptor beta chains were read from a single sample in a study of blood T cell repertoires in COVID-19. TCRdb's copy holds only in-frame clones and misses some; the assay was immunoSEQ multiplex PCR. This sample has under 100,000 clones; about 80% occur once, and the top ten carry roughly 2.1%. Sequencing was done on a sample of peripheral blood. Source of these receptors: a woman between 65 and 79 years old with acute or convalescent COVID-19. Both conserved end residues are part of each CDR3. Each record gives: CDR3 protein, V gene, clone size, CDR3 length, J gene. Size is omitted from some rows. Given values are once, few, many or a class for expanded clones.

CASSSGQSNEKLFF	TRBV5-1	NA	14	TRBJ1-4
CASSADSNYGYTF	TRBV5-4	NA	13	TRBJ1-2
CASSLRGHNYGYTF	TRBV3-1/TRBV3-2	NA	14	TRBJ1-2
CASSYLTGNYGYTF	TRBV6-6	NA	14	TRBJ1-2
CASSVVDNTDTQYF	TRBV9	NA	14	TRBJ2-3
CASSSTSVTDTQYF	TRBV6-4	NA	14	TRBJ2-3
CASGDPGTSGNTGELFF	TRBV12-5	NA	17	TRBJ2-2
CASSRDRNQPQHF	TRBV2	NA	13	TRBJ1-5
CASSPDRMKDIQYF	TRBV5-1	NA	14	TRBJ2-4
CASRGITGELFF	TRBV28	NA	12	TRBJ2-2
CASSQDPGIYEQYF	TRBV3-1/TRBV3-2	NA	14	TRBJ2-7
CASSLGSRTDTQYF	TRBV5-4	NA	14	TRBJ2-3
CASSYRRGQVTGELFF	TRBV6-5	NA	16	TRBJ2-2
CASSQERGELFF	TRBV4-2	once	12	TRBJ2-2
CASGGSQETQYF	TRBV2	NA	12	TRBJ2-5
CASSTLPGNTEAFF	TRBV5-1	NA	14	TRBJ1-1
CATRGATNQPQHF	TRBV6-5	NA	13	TRBJ1-5
CASSHPKETQYF	TRBV3-1/TRBV3-2	NA	12	TRBJ2-5
CASSTPSSVNEQFF	TRBV19	NA	14	TRBJ2-1
CASGEDTQYF	TRBV10-2	NA	10	TRBJ2-3
CASTSTTQNTEAFF	TRBV6-5	NA	14	TRBJ1-1
CASRPGGQETQYF	TRBV28	NA	13	TRBJ2-5
CATSRTGGFTEAFF	TRBV6-5	NA	14	TRBJ1-1
CASSQAKGASSGANVLTF	TRBV14	NA	18	TRBJ2-6
CASSPGDGYTF	TRBV5-1	NA	11	TRBJ1-2
CASRPFTGAGNTIYF	TRBV3-1/TRBV3-2	NA	15	TRBJ1-3
CASSLRTGSSYNEQFF	TRBV19	few	16	TRBJ2-1
CASSEGTGNQPQHF	TRBV6-1	NA	14	TRBJ1-5
CASSLALGQGNYGYTF	TRBV5-1	few	16	TRBJ1-2
CASSTNREETQYF	TRBV5-1	NA	13	TRBJ2-5
CATRGTVFYEQYF	TRBV6-5	NA	13	TRBJ2-7
CASSFSTLYNEQFF	TRBV5-1	NA	14	TRBJ2-1
CSVMWAGSYNEQFF	TRBV29-1	NA	14	TRBJ2-1
CASRLEQLFYGYTF	TRBV2	few	14	TRBJ1-2
CASSLPGGDFILHEQFF	TRBV21-1	NA	17	TRBJ2-1
CASSLVVSTDTQYF	TRBV7-9	few	14	TRBJ2-3
CAGNRVLNTEAFF	TRBV2	NA	13	TRBJ1-1
CASSGAGTTPGSTGELFF	TRBV9	NA	18	TRBJ2-2
CASSRLNSPLHF	TRBV7-9	few	12	TRBJ1-6
CASSLSLSVNNEQFF	TRBV11-1	NA	15	TRBJ2-1
CATSEPSGVNTGELFF	TRBV24-1	NA	16	TRBJ2-2
CAWSRVQAQYVNTEAFF	TRBV30	few	17	TRBJ1-1
CASSHPDRAGNTIYF	TRBV4-1	NA	15	TRBJ1-3
CASSTRRADTQYF	TRBV3-1/TRBV3-2	NA	13	TRBJ2-3
CASSPQGQAIYEQYF	TRBV9	NA	15	TRBJ2-7
CASTTTVNTEAFF	TRBV28	few	13	TRBJ1-1
CSASPGTGGEKLFF	TRBV20-1	NA	14	TRBJ1-4
CASSLRGHWDGYTF	TRBV28	NA	14	TRBJ1-2